The 25 T cell receptor beta chains given below trace back to one sample, sequenced in a study of T cells in Graves' hyperthyroidism and ophthalmopathy. Template material for amplifying TCR beta CDR3 regions consisted of RNA transcripts. HTBI primers were employed in a first-round RT-PCR of the TCR CDR3. TCRdb reprocessed the multiplex PCR reads via MiXCR and lists one record per CDR3 protein. The sample includes about 610,000 distinct CDR3 sequences, about 15% of them seen just once. Sequenced input: blood. Every receptor here comes from a woman in her thirties or forties with Graves' ophthalmopathy.

This chain uses TRBV28 with TRBJ2-3; no definite D call. CDR3 length: 13 amino acids. V shed 3 bases and J shed 3 bases, with 7 bases lying between them. Germline V gives CDR1 MDHEN, CDR2 SYDVKM. The CDR3, as DNA: TGTGCCAGCAGTTTCCCCAATACAGATACGCAGTATTTT. This codes for CASSFPNTDTQYF.

In its sample, this clonotype was seen many times. The chain is built from TRBV6-5 and TRBJ1-1; no reliable D call. From germline, CDR1 is MNHEY and CDR2 SVGAGI. The V end lost 4 bases, the J end lost 6 bases, and 9 bases lay between the germline ends. The CDR3 is 12 residues long. The CDR3 nucleotides are TGTGCCAGCAGTTTCCCCCTTGCTGAAGCTTTCTTT. Protein product: CASSFPLAEAFF.

This clonotype was found many times. The rearrangement uses TRBV28 and TRBJ2-7, with D perhaps TRBD1 (5 bases). V was shortened by 3 bases and J by 2 bases, with 11 bases between the two germline ends. The CDR3 is 14 residues long. Per germline, CDR1 MDHEN and CDR2 SYDVKM. CDR3: CASSFAGSPYEQYF. In nucleotides, the CDR3 is TGTGCCAGCAGTTTCGCAGGGTCCCCCTACGAGCAGTACTTC.

The J gene is TRBJ1-6, the V gene TRBV20-1, with 9 bases aligning to TRBD1. The germline gives CDR1 DFQATT, CDR2 SNEGSKA (reference sequence). Trimming cost V 3 bases and J 6 bases; bases outside gene matches: 6. CDR3 length: 15 amino acids. CDR3 in DNA: TGCAGTGCTAGGATTTGGGACAGGGTTAATTCACCCCTCCACTTT. It yields the protein CSARIWDRVNSPLHF.

This clonotype has at least ten counts. V is TRBV20-1 and J is TRBJ1-1; 10 positions agree with TRBD1. Germline V CDR1 and CDR2: DFQATT, SNEGSKA (reference sequence). V shed 6 bases, J shed 6 bases, and the junction held 4 bases outside the gene matches. The CDR3 covers 12 residues. Written as DNA, the CDR3 is TGCAGTGCCGGACAGGGGGTCGCTGAAGCTTTCTTT. This gives the protein CSAGQGVAEAFF.

This clonotype was counted many times. The rearrangement links TRBV20-1 to TRBJ1-2; D is ambiguous. The germline gives CDR1 DFQATT, CDR2 SNEGSKA (reference sequence). Trimming left V 3 bases short and J 6 bases short, with 14 bases between. The CDR3 spans 13 residues. CDR3 amino acids: CSASGRVWNGYTF. The DNA of the CDR3 is TGCAGTGCTAGTGGGAGGGTTTGGAATGGCTACACCTTC.

This clonotype was detected only a few times. The CDR3 is CASSPSPGSGSGELFF. The DNA of the CDR3 is TGTGCCAGCAGCCCGAGCCCGGGAAGCGGGAGCGGGGAGCTGTTTTTT. This rearrangement joins TRBV11-2 to TRBJ2-2; 8 bases are shared with TRBD2. Germline CDR1 reads SGHAT; CDR2 reads FQNNGV. The CDR3 length is 16 residues. Germline trimming cut 5 bases from V and 7 bases from J; bases unmatched to any gene: 12.

This clonotype has a handful of counts. This CDR3 is CASSRGAEAYEQYF. As DNA, the CDR3 is TGTGCCAGCAGTCGAGGGGCGGAGGCCTACGAGCAGTACTTC. V and J are TRBV12-3 or TRBV12-4 and TRBJ2-7; TRBD1 or TRBD2 may be the D gene (5 bases each). V was cut by 5 bases and J by 2 bases, with 13 bases left in between. The CDR3 runs 14 residues.

Ten or more counts support this clonotype. V gene TRBV6-2 or TRBV6-3 combines with J gene TRBJ2-7; D perhaps matches TRBD1 (6 bases). The germline CDR1 and CDR2 sequences are MNHEY and SVGEGT. The CDR3 has 16 residues. V lost 0 bases and J 0 bases, leaving 12 bases between the germline ends. The CDR3 is CASSYSQGSFSYEQYF. The CDR3, as DNA: TGTGCCAGCAGTTACTCCCAGGGGAGCTTCTCCTACGAGCAGTACTTC.

This clonotype was counted at least ten times. The gene calls are TRBV7-2 and TRBJ2-4; D is ambiguous. The V end lost 5 bases, the J end lost 0 bases, and 11 bases lay between the germline ends. The germline V gene has CDR1 SGHTA and CDR2 FQGNSA. The CDR3 loop spans 15 amino acids. Written as DNA, the CDR3 is TGTGCCAGCAGCCCCGAATACCTAGCCAAAAACATTCAGTACTTC. As protein: CASSPEYLAKNIQYF.

This clonotype was observed a handful of times. The rearrangement uses TRBV19 and TRBJ1-1; no firm D call. Per germline, CDR1 LNHDA and CDR2 SQIVND (reference sequence). V was shortened by 3 bases and J by 1 base, with 9 bases between the two germline ends. CDR3 size: 14 residues. In DNA, the CDR3 is TGTGCCAGTAGTATCGCCAAGGAGAACACTGAAGCTTTCTTT. As protein: CASSIAKENTEAFF. Complete variable domain (other parts from reference TRBV19 and TRBJ1-1): DGGITQSPKYLFRKEGQNVTLSCEQNLNHDAMYWYRQDPGQGLRLIYYSQIVNDFQKGDIAEGYSVSREKKESFPLTVTSAQKNPTAFYLCASSIAKENTEAFFGQGTRLTVV.

This clonotype showed up many times. The chain joins TRBV12-3 or TRBV12-4 to TRBJ1-1; perhaps TRBD1 as D (5 bases). V was shortened by 6 bases and J by 4 bases, with 15 bases between the two germline ends. The CDR3 extends over 14 amino acids. The CDR3 DNA reads TGTGCCAGCAGACTTCCAGGGAGCGGCACTGAAGCTTTCTTT. It codes for CASRLPGSGTEAFF.

This clonotype was observed many times. V usage is TRBV12-3 or TRBV12-4 and J usage is TRBJ1-1, with TRBD1 matching 7 bases. The V segment lost 6 bases and the J segment 0 bases; nucleotides outside the gene matches: 7. CDR3 length: 15 amino acids. The CDR3 is CASRERRGLNTEAFF. The CDR3 DNA sequence: TGTGCCAGCAGGGAGAGGAGGGGGCTGAACACTGAAGCTTTCTTT.

The sample holds many counts of this clonotype. The chain employs TRBV2 and TRBJ2-5; 7 nucleotides match TRBD2. V was clipped by 4 bases and J by 6 bases; unmatched bases: 8. Germline V gene data show CDR1 as SNHLY and CDR2 as FYNNEI. This CDR3 comprises 14 residues. The DNA of the CDR3 is TGTGCCAGCAGTGCAGACCGGGAGGTACAGACCCAGTACTTC. Amino acids: CASSADREVQTQYF.

The sample holds many counts of this clonotype. The CDR3 DNA follows: TGTGCCAGCAGCCAAGGACAGCCCTACGAGCAGTACTTC. Protein sequence: CASSQGQPYEQYF. The chain combines TRBV6-1 with TRBJ2-7; D possibly corresponds to TRBD1 (6 bases). The CDR3 spans 13 residues. Trimming shortened V by 6 bases and J by 2 bases, and 11 bases separated the two germline ends. Germline V gives CDR1 MNHNS, CDR2 SASEGT.

This clonotype was observed at least ten times. It may be a read error: a sequence one base away is much more abundant. CDR3 sequence reads: CASSYSAVRGNYEQYF. CDR3 coding DNA: TGTGCCAGCAGTTACTCGGCGGTTCGGGGGAACTACGAGCAGTACTTC. The V gene is TRBV6-5, the J gene TRBJ2-7, with D perhaps matching TRBD2 (6 bases). The CDR3 extends over 16 amino acids. Germline V CDR1 and CDR2: MNHEY, SVGAGI. V was clipped by 0 bases and J by 3 bases, with 15 bases between them.

The chain uses TRBV28 and TRBJ2-7; 7 bases are shared with TRBD1. J lost 7 bases, V lost 5 bases, and 17 bases had no gene match. The CDR3 is 16 residues long. Germline values: CDR1 MDHEN, CDR2 SYDVKM. CDR3 in amino acids: CASSGPPDRAFWEQYF. The CDR3 region has the DNA TGTGCCAGCAGTGGCCCCCCCGACAGGGCTTTTTGGGAGCAGTACTTC.

This clonotype was counted ten times or more. This chain links TRBV6-1 with TRBJ2-2; 13 bases match TRBD2. Looked up from germline, CDR1 is MNHNS and CDR2 is SASEGT. Losses at the gene ends were 6 bases for V and 6 bases for J; bases not matched to a gene: 7. This CDR3 contains 16 residues. CDR3 region: CASRGLAGQGAGELFF. For the CDR3, the DNA is TGTGCCAGCAGGGGACTAGCGGGACAAGGGGCCGGGGAGCTGTTTTTT.

This clonotype came up many times. The chain has TRBV6-2 or TRBV6-3 and TRBJ1-5; no clear D. The CDR3 sequence is 14 residues long. Germline V gives CDR1 MNHEY, CDR2 SVGEGT. V lost 8 bases to trimming and J lost 0 bases, with 11 bases between them. Here the CDR3 reads CASADTYSNQPQHF. The CDR3 coding sequence is TGTGCCAGCGCTGACACCTATAGCAATCAGCCCCAGCATTTT.

This clonotype was observed at least ten times. The chain has TRBV2 and TRBJ2-7; 11 bases line up with TRBD2. CDR1 is SNHLY and CDR2 is FYNNEI in the germline V gene. The junction had 9 bases not matched to a gene; V was cut back by 5 bases and J by 6 bases. The CDR3 loop spans 15 amino acids. CDR3 region: CASSPWVAGGSEQYF. The CDR3 DNA is TGTGCCAGCAGTCCTTGGGTAGCGGGAGGGAGCGAGCAGTACTTC.

This clonotype was counted a few times. The chain carries TRBV9 and TRBJ2-7; TRBD2 aligns across 13 bases. The CDR3 spans 17 residues. The germline V gene has CDR1 SGDLS and CDR2 YYNGEE. Trimming removed 3 bases from V and 3 bases from J; junction bases left unmatched: 9. Here the CDR3 reads CASSDTSGRAELYEQYF. As DNA, the CDR3 is TGTGCCAGCAGCGATACTAGCGGGAGGGCGGAGCTCTACGAGCAGTACTTC.

The table lists this clonotype with a count of one. The chain combines TRBV27 with TRBJ1-2, with D unresolved. This CDR3 spans 13 amino acids. Germline lookup yields CDR1 MNHEY and CDR2 SMNVEV (reference sequence). V was cut by 0 bases and J by 12 bases, with 14 bases left in between. For the CDR3, the DNA is TGTGCCAGCAGTTTATCGGCAGTTACCGGCCACACCTTC. Translation gives CASSLSAVTGHTF.

There are many counts of this clonotype. The genes are TRBV7-2 and TRBJ2-2; 8 positions match TRBD1. With V trimmed by 6 bases and J by 4 bases, 7 bases remained unmatched. Looked up from germline, CDR1 is SGHTA and CDR2 is FQGNSA. CDR3 length: 15 residues. The CDR3 nucleotides are TGTGCCAGCAGGGCTCAGGGGGCCAGCACCGGGGAGCTGTTTTTT. It specifies CASRAQGASTGELFF.

This clonotype showed up just a few times. V and J are TRBV9 and TRBJ1-3, with D perhaps matching TRBD1 (5 bases). Germline loops: CDR1 SGDLS, CDR2 YYNGEE. The CDR3 consists of 16 residues. V was trimmed by 0 bases and J by 0 bases, leaving 10 bases between them. The CDR3 DNA reads as TGTGCCAGCAGCGTAGAGGGGCTGAGCTCTGGAAACACCATATATTTT. Its protein is CASSVEGLSSGNTIYF.

This clonotype was seen at least ten times. The V gene is TRBV20-1, the J gene TRBJ2-7, with TRBD1 as a possible D gene (7 bases). The CDR3 is 14 amino acids. Per germline, CDR1 DFQATT and CDR2 SNEGSKA (reference sequence). V dropped 6 bases and J dropped 5 bases, with 20 bases sitting between them. CDR3 region: CSAPRGATSHEQYF. In DNA, the CDR3 is TGCAGTGCCCCCAGGGGGGCTACCAGCCACGAGCAGTACTTC.